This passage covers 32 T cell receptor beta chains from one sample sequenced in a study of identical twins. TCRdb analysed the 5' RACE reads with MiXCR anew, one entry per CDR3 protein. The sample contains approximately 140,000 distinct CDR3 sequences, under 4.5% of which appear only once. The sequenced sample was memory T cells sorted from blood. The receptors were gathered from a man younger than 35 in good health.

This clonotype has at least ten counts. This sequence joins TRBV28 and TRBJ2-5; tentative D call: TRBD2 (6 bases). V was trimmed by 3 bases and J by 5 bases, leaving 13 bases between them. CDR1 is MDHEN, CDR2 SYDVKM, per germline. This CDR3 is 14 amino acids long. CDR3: CASSLRDVTETQYF. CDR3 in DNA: TGTGCCAGCAGTTTGCGGGATGTAACTGAGACCCAGTACTTC. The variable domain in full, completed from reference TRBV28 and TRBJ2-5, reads DVKVTQSSRYLVKRTGEKVFLECVQDMDHENMFWYRQDPGLGLRLIYFSYDVKMKEKGDIPEGYSVSREKKERFSLILESASTNQTSMYLCASSLRDVTETQYFGPGTRLLVL.

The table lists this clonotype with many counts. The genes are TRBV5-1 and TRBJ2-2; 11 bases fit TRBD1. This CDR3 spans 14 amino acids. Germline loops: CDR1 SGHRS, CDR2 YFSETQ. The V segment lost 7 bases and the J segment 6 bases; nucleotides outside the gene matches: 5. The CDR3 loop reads CASGPGQGAGELFF. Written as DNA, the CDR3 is TGCGCCAGCGGACCGGGACAGGGGGCCGGGGAGCTGTTTTTT.

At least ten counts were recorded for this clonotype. CDR3: CASRRGPSTDTQYF. CDR3 bases: TGCGCCAGCAGACGGGGCCCTAGCACAGATACGCAGTATTTT. The chain combines TRBV5-1 with TRBJ2-3; the D call may be TRBD1 or TRBD2 (5 bases each). There are 14 residues in the CDR3. Looked up from germline, CDR1 is SGHRS and CDR2 is YFSETQ. The germline V and J ends were trimmed by 5 bases and 0 bases, with 10 bases remaining between them.

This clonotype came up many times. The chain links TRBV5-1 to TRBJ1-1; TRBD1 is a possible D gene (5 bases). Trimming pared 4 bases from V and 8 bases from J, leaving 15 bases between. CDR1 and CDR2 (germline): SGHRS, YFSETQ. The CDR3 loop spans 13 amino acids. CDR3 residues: CASSQPGAREAFF. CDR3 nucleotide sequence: TGCGCCAGCAGCCAACCTGGGGCACGAGAAGCTTTCTTT.

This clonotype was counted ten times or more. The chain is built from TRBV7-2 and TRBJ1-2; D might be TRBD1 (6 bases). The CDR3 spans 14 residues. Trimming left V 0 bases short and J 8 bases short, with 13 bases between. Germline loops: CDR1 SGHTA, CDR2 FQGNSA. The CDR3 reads CASSLARGAGGYTF. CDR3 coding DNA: TGTGCCAGCAGCTTAGCTCGGGGGGCCGGGGGCTACACCTTC.

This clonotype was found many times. The CDR3 loop reads CSARGTSGNFQETQYF. CDR3 in DNA: TGCAGTGCTAGGGGGACTAGCGGGAATTTTCAAGAGACCCAGTACTTC. The chain is built from TRBV20-1 and TRBJ2-5; 13 nucleotides align to TRBD2. V gave up 3 bases and J gave up 2 bases; unmatched junction bases: 6. The germline gives CDR1 DFQATT, CDR2 SNEGSKA (reference sequence). The CDR3 runs to 16 residues.

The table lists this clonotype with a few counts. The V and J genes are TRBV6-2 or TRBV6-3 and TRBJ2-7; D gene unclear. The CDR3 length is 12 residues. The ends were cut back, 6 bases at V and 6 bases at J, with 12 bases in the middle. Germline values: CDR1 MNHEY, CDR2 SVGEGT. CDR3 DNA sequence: TGTGCCAGCAGAACGGGCCCCCTCGAGCAGTACTTC. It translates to CASRTGPLEQYF.

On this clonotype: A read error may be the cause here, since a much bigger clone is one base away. CDR3 DNA: TGCGCCAGCAGCGAGACTAGCGCCGGCGAGCAGTACTTC. It is translated as CASSETSAGEQYF. This rearrangement joins TRBV5-1 to TRBJ2-7; 8 positions agree with TRBD2. This CDR3 comprises 13 residues. The V segment lost 4 bases and the J segment 6 bases; nucleotides outside the gene matches: 6. From germline, CDR1 is SGHRS and CDR2 YFSETQ.

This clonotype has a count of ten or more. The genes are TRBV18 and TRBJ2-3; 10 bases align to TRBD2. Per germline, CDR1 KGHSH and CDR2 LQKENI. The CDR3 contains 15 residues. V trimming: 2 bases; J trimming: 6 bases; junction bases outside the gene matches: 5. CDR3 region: CASSPGLAEGDTQYF. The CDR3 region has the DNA TGTGCCAGCTCACCAGGACTAGCGGAGGGGGATACGCAGTATTTT.

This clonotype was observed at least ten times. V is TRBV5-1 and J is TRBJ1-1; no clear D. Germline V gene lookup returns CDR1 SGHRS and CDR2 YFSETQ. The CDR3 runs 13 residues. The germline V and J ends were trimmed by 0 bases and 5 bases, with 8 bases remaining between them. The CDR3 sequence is CASSLVSGTEAFF. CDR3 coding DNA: TGCGCCAGCAGCTTGGTGTCCGGAACTGAAGCTTTCTTT. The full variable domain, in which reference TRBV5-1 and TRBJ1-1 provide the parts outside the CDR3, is KAGVTQTPRYLIKTRGQQVTLSCSPISGHRSVSWYQQTPGQGLQFLFEYFSETQRNKGNFPGRFSGRQFSNSRSEMNVSTLELGDSALYLCASSLVSGTEAFFGQGTRLTVV.

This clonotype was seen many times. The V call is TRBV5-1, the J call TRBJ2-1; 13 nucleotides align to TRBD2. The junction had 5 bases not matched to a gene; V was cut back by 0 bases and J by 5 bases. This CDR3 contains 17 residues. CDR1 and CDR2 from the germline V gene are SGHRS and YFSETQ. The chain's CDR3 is CASSLGTSGRADNEQFF. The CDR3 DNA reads TGCGCCAGCAGCTTGGGAACTAGCGGGAGGGCCGACAATGAGCAGTTCTTC.

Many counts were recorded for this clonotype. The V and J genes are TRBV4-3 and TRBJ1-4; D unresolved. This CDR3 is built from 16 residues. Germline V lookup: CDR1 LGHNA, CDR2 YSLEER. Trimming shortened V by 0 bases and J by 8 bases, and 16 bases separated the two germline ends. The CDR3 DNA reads TGCGCCAGCAGCCAAGATTTCGGGGAGGGAGGAGAAAAACTGTTTTTT. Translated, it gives CASSQDFGEGGEKLFF.

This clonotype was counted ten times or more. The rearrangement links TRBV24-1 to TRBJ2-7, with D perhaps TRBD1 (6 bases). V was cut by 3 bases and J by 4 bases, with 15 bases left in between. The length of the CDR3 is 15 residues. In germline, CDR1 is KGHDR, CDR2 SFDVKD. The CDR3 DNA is TGTGCCACCAGTGATGAGGGGCAGGGGACGTACGAGCAGTACTTC. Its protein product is CATSDEGQGTYEQYF.

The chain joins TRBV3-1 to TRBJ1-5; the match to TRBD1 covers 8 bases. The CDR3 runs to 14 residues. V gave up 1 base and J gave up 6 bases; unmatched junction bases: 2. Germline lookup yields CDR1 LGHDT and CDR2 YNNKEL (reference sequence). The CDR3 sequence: CASSQGTGFQPQHF. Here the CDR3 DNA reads TGTGCCAGCAGCCAAGGGACAGGGTTTCAGCCCCAGCATTTT.

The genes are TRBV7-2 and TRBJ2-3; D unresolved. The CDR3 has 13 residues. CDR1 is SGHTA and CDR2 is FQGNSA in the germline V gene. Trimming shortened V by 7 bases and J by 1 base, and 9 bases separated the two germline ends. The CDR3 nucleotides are TGTGCCAGCAACGCAGGCGGCACAGATACGCAGTATTTT. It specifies CASNAGGTDTQYF.

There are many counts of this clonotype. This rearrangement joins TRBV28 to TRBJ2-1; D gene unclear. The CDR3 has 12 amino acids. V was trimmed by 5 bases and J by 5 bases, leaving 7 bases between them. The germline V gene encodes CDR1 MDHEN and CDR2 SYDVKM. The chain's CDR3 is CASSPHNNEQFF. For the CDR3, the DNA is TGTGCCAGCAGTCCCCATAACAATGAGCAGTTCTTC.

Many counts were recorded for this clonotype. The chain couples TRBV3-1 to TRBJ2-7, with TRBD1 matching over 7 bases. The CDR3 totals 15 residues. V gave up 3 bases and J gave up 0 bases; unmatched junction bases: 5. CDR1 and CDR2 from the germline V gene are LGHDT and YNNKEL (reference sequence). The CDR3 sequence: CASSHTGTASYEQYV. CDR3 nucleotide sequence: TGTGCCAGCAGCCACACCGGGACAGCCTCCTACGAGCAGTACGTC.

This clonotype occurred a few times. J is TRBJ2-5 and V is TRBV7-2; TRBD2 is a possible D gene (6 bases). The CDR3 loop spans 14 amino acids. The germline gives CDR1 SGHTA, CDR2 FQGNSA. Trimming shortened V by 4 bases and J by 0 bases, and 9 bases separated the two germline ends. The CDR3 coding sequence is TGTGCCAGCAGCTCCCGGAGGGACCAAGAGACCCAGTACTTC. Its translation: CASSSRRDQETQYF.

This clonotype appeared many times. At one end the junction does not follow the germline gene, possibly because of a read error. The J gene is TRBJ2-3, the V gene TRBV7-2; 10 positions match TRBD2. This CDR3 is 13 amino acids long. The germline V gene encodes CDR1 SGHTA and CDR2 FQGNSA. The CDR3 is CASSLAGEGTQYF. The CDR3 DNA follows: TGTGCCAGCAGCCTAGCGGGAGAAGGGACGCAGTATTTT. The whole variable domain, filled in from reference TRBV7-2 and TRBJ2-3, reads GAGVSQSPSNKVTEKGKDVELRCDPISGHTALYWYRQSLGQGLEFLIYFQGNSAPDKSGLPSDRFSAERTGGSVSTLTIQRTQQEDSAVYLCASSLAGEGTQYFGPGTRLTVL.

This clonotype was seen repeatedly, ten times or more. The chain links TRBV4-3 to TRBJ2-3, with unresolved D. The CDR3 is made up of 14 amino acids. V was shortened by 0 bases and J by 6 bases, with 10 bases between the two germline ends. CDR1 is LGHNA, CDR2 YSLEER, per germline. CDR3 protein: CASSQDPVSDTQYF. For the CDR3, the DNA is TGCGCCAGCAGCCAAGATCCCGTGTCGGATACGCAGTATTTT.

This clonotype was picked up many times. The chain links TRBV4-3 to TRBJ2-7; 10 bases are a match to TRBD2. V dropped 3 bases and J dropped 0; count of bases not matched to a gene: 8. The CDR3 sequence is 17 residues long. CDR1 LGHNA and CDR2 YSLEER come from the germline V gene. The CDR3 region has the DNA TGCGCCAGCAGCCACCTCACTAGCGGGGCAAGCTCCTACGAGCAGTACTTC. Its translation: CASSHLTSGASSYEQYF.

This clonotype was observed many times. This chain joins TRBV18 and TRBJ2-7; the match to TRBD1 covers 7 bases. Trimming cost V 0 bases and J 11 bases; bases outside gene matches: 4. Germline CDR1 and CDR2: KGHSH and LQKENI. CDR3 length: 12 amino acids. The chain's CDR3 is CASSPPAGGEYF. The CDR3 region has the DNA TGTGCCAGCTCACCACCGGCAGGGGGAGAGTACTTC.

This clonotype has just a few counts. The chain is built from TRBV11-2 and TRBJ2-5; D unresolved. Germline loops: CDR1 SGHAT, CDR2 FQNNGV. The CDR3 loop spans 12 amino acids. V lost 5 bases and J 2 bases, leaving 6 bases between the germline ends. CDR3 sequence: CASSLEQETQYF. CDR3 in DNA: TGTGCCAGCAGCCTCGAACAAGAGACCCAGTACTTC.

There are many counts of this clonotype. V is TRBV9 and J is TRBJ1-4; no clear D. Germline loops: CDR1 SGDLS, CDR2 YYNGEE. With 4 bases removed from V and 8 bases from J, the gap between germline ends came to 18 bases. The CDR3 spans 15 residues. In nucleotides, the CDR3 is TGTGCCAGCAGCCCCACGGATCTCGGTGGGGAAAAACTGTTTTTT. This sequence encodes CASSPTDLGGEKLFF.

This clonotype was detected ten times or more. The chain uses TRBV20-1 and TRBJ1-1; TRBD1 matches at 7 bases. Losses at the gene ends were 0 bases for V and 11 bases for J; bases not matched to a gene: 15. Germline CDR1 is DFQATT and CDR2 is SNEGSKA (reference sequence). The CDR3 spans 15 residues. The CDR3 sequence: CSARDTGRDSRKAFF. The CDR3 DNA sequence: TGCAGTGCTAGAGATACGGGGCGGGACAGCCGGAAGGCTTTCTTT.

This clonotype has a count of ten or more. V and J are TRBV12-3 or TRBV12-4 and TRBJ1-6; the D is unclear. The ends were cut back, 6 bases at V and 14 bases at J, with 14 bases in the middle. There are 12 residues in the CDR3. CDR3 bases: TGTGCCAGCAGGACTTTGGGCAGCACCCTCCACTTT. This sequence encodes CASRTLGSTLHF.

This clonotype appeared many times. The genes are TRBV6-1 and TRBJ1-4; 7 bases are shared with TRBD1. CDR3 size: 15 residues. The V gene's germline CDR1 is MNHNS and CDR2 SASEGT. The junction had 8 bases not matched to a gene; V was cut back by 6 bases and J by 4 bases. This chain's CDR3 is CASSTGQVVNEKLFF. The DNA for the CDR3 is TGTGCCAGCAGCACCGGACAGGTGGTTAATGAAAAACTGTTTTTT.

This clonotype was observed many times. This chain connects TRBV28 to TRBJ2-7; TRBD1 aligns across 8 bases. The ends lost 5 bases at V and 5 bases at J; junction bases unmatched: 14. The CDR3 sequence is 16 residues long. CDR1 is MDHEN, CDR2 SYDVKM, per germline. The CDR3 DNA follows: TGTGCCAGCAGTGAACCAGGCAGGGGGCGCGCCCACGAGCAGTACTTC. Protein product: CASSEPGRGRAHEQYF.

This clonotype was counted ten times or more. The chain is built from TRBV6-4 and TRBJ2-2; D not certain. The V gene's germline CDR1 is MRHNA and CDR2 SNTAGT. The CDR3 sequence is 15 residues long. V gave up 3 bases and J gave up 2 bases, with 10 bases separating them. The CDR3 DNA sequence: TGTGCCAGCAGTGAAGCAGCCGACAACACCGGGGAGCTGTTTTTT. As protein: CASSEAADNTGELFF.

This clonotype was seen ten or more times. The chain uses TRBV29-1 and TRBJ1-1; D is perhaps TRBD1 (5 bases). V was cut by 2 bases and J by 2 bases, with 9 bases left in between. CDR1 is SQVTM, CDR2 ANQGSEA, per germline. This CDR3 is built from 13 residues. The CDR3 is CSVEPTANTEAFF. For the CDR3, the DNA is TGCAGCGTTGAACCGACAGCTAACACTGAAGCTTTCTTT.

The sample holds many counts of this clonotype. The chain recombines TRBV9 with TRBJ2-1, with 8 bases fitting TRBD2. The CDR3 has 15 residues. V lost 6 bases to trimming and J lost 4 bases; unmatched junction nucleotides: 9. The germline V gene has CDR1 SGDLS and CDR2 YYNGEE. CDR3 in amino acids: CASTIAGSGYNEQFF. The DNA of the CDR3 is TGTGCCAGCACCATAGCGGGAAGCGGGTACAATGAGCAGTTCTTC.

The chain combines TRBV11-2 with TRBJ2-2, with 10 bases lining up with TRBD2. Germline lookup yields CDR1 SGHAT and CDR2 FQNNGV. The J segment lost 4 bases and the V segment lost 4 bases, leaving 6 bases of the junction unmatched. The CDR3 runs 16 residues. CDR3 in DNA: TGTGCCAGCAGCTCCTCAAGCGGGAGGGCCACCGGGGAGCTGTTTTTT. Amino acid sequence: CASSSSSGRATGELFF.